Given below is one T cell receptor beta chain in context. What it binds is not known. With 6 bases removed from V and 2 bases from J, the gap between germline ends came to 7 bases. CDR3 length: 12 amino acids. Germline V gene sequence: CDR1 LGHDT, CDR2 YNNKEL (reference sequence). Together with a sample-barcoded 5' primer, a J-beta primer mix was included in a second PCR lasting about 7 to 12 cycles. Tags on each cDNA molecule came from a template-switch adaptor with 12 random nucleotides. Each CDR3 protein gets one entry after TCRdb re-called the 5' RACE reads with MiXCR. This sample has hundreds of thousands of distinct CDR3 sequences; 20% to 25% occur once, and the top ten carry about 22%. The entry originates in a study of blood T cells in healthy people across ages. Study findings and constraints: In long-lived donors, naive CD4+ cell counts and diversity exceeded those of aged donors.

The donors, aged roughly 6 to 90, were healthy Caucasians from Russia. Researchers isolated at least 6.5 million PBMCs per sample. The sequence derives from a man aged 65-85 years in good health. The sequencing input was blood. This chain links TRBV3-1 with TRBJ2-5; D remains ambiguous. The CDR3 is CASRLFQETQYF. As DNA, the CDR3 is TGTGCCAGCAGACTGTTTCAAGAGACCCAGTACTTC.